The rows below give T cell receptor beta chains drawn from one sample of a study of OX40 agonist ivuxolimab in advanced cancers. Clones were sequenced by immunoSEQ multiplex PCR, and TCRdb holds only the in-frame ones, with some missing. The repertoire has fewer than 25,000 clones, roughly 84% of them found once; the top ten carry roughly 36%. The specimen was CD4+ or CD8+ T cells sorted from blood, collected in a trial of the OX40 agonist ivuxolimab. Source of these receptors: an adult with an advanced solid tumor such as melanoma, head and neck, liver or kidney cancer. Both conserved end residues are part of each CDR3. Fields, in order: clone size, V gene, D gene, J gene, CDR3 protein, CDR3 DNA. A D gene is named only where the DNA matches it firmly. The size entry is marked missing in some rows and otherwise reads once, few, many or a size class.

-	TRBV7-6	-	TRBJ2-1	CASSLAWETSSYNEQFF	TGTGCCAGCAGCTTAGCGTGGGAGACGAGCTCCTACAATGAGCAGTTCTTC
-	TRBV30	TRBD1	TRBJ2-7	CAWTYGQGGYEQYF	TGTGCCTGGACGTACGGACAGGGGGGTTACGAGCAGTACTTC
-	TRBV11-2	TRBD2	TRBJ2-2	CASSLVTSGPTGELFF	TGTGCCAGCAGCTTAGTGACTAGCGGACCCACCGGGGAGCTGTTTTTT
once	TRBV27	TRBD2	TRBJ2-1	CATWEGNYNEQFF	TGTGCCACATGGGAGGGGAACTACAATGAGCAGTTCTTC
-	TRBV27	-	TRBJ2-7	CASSSRDKTPYEQYF	TGTGCCAGCAGTTCCCGGGACAAGACCCCCTACGAGCAGTACTTC
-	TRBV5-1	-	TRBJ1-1	CASSLVGATEAFF	TGCGCCAGCAGCCTCGTGGGGGCCACTGAAGCTTTCTTT
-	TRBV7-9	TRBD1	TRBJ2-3	CASSPRTGVETDTQYF	TGTGCCAGCAGCCCCCGGACAGGGGTTGAGACAGATACGCAGTATTTT
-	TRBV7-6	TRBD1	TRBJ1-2	CASSSNPGTGVHGYTF	TGTGCCAGCAGCTCGAATCCCGGGACAGGGGTTCATGGCTACACCTTC
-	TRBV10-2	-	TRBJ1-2	CASRDLGYTF	TGCGCCAGCCGGGACCTTGGCTACACCTTC
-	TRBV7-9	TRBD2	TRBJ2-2	CASSLSGGLDTGELFF	TGTGCCAGCAGCCTTAGCGGGGGGCTGGACACCGGGGAGCTGTTTTTT
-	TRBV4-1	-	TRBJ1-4	CASSQPGINEKLFF	TGCGCCAGCAGCCAACCCGGGATTAATGAAAAACTGTTTTTT